These T cell receptor beta chains were read from a single sample in a study of T-cell memory formation after mild COVID-19. In TCRdb, the 5' RACE reads were re-called with MiXCR into one record per CDR3 protein. This table holds around 300,000 distinct CDR3 sequences, roughly 18% found once. Specimen: PBMCs or a T cell subset sorted from them (not recorded which). The origin of the receptors is a man aged 18 to 35 who had mild COVID-19 (a few samples of this study predate the infection). Cell type and time point are not known. The CDR3 runs from the conserved cysteine through the conserved F or W. A D gene is named only where the DNA matches it firmly. Some rows have no size entry. The others give once, few or many, or a class for an expanded clone.

>once|.|TRBV7-9|TRBJ2-7
CASSDDSYEQYF
TGTGCCAGCAGCGACGACAGCTACGAGCAGTACTTC
>.|TRBD2|TRBV6-2/TRBV6-3|TRBJ2-1
CASRLAGVFEQFF
TGTGCCAGCAGACTAGCGGGGGTCTTTGAGCAGTTCTTC
>.|.|TRBV7-3|TRBJ1-6
CASSLTGGYNSPLHF
TGTGCCAGCAGCTTAACTGGGGGTTATAATTCACCCCTCCACTTT
>.|.|TRBV18|TRBJ2-1
CASSSGRVSNEQFF
TGTGCCAGCTCATCGGGTAGGGTCTCGAATGAGCAGTTCTTC
>few|.|TRBV20-1|TRBJ1-5
CSASPGGRNQPQHF
TGCAGTGCTAGCCCAGGAGGGCGCAATCAGCCCCAGCATTTT
>.|.|TRBV29-1|TRBJ2-3
CSGASDTQYF
TGCAGCGGCGCGTCAGATACGCAGTATTTT
>few|.|TRBV4-2|TRBJ1-1
CASSQGGPNTEAFF
TGTGCCAGCAGCCAAGGGGGGCCGAACACTGAAGCTTTCTTT
>few|.|TRBV6-5|TRBJ2-3
CASSPRAISTDTQYF
TGTGCCAGCAGCCCCAGGGCGATTAGCACAGATACGCAGTATTTT
>few|.|TRBV6-5|TRBJ1-1
CASSLMKENTEAFF
TGTGCCAGCAGTTTAATGAAGGAGAACACTGAAGCTTTCTTT
>.|.|TRBV5-1|TRBJ2-5
CASGQNRAGETQYF
TGCGCCAGCGGACAAAACAGGGCGGGGGAGACCCAGTACTTC
>.|TRBD1|TRBV5-1|TRBJ2-1
CASSSRTGLVDEQFF
TGCGCCAGCAGCTCGAGGACAGGGTTGGTAGATGAGCAGTTCTTC
>.|.|TRBV5-7|TRBJ2-5
CASSLEVIQETQYF
TGTGCCAGCAGCTTAGAAGTGATCCAAGAGACCCAGTACTTC
>.|.|TRBV29-1|TRBJ2-6
CSGQNTGGANVLTF
TGCAGCGGCCAGAATACAGGTGGGGCCAACGTCCTGACTTTC
>few|.|TRBV6-2/TRBV6-3|TRBJ2-4
CASSYTPGRGIIHIQYF
TGTGCCAGCAGTTACACCCCCGGGAGAGGGATCATCCACATTCAGTACTTC
>few|TRBD2|TRBV6-5|TRBJ2-3
CASSYGGGGADTQYF
TGTGCCAGCAGCTATGGGGGGGGGGGAGCAGATACGCAGTATTTT
>many|.|TRBV2|TRBJ2-3
CASSDRGRGTDTQYF
TGTGCCAGCAGTGACCGAGGCAGGGGAACAGATACGCAGTATTTT
>few|.|TRBV6-5|TRBJ1-1
CASSYRGMHSNTEAFF
TGTGCCAGCAGTTACAGGGGAATGCATTCTAACACTGAAGCTTTCTTT
>few|TRBD2|TRBV5-1|TRBJ2-3
CASSSGTSVLDTQYF
TGCGCCAGCAGCTCCGGGACTAGCGTACTAGATACGCAGTATTTT
>few|.|TRBV5-1|TRBJ1-2
CASSEGHGEDYGYTF
TGCGCCAGCAGCGAGGGACACGGGGAGGATTATGGCTACACCTTC
>.|TRBD1|TRBV11-2|TRBJ2-2
CASCPGGTGLYTGELFF
TGTGCCAGCTGCCCCGGGGGGACAGGGCTGTACACCGGGGAGCTGTTTTTT
>many|.|TRBV29-1|TRBJ1-1
CSVGSMNTEAFF
TGCAGCGTTGGGAGCATGAACACTGAAGCTTTCTTT
>.|.|TRBV12-3/TRBV12-4|TRBJ2-7
CASSFAEPYEQYF
TGTGCCAGCAGTTTTGCAGAACCCTACGAGCAGTACTTC
>.|.|TRBV10-3|TRBJ1-3
CAISVGDVSGNTIYF
TGTGCCATCAGTGTGGGGGACGTCTCTGGAAACACCATATATTTT
>once|.|TRBV12-3/TRBV12-4|TRBJ1-5
CASRGRYSNQPQHF
TGTGCCAGCAGGGGACGGTATAGCAATCAGCCCCAGCATTTT
>.|.|TRBV12-3/TRBV12-4|TRBJ2-2
CASVDVAITGELFF
TGTGCCAGCGTCGACGTGGCCATCACCGGGGAGCTGTTTTTT
>few|.|TRBV7-2|TRBJ1-1
CASSLGRRVNTEAFF
TGTGCCAGCAGCTTAGGACGCAGGGTGAACACTGAAGCTTTCTTT
>few|.|TRBV7-2|TRBJ2-2
CASRTRPGLNTGELFF
TGTGCCAGCAGGACGAGGCCGGGTCTGAACACCGGGGAGCTGTTTTTT
>.|.|TRBV6-6|TRBJ1-6
CASSPFNSPLHF
TGTGCCAGCAGTCCCTTTAATTCACCCCTCCACTTT
>few|.|TRBV19|TRBJ2-3
CASKRMFSTDTQYF
TGTGCCAGTAAACGGATGTTTAGCACAGATACGCAGTATTTT
>few|.|TRBV6-5|TRBJ2-7
CASTLQYEQYF
TGTGCCAGCACCCTACAGTACGAGCAGTACTTC
>few|TRBD1|TRBV4-1|TRBJ1-2
CASNRPGQGAAYGYTF
TGCGCCAGCAACCGCCCGGGACAGGGGGCCGCCTATGGCTACACCTTC
>.|.|TRBV9|TRBJ1-3
CASSAQGYSGNTIYF
TGTGCCAGCAGCGCTCAGGGTTACTCTGGAAACACCATATATTTT
>few|.|TRBV5-1|TRBJ2-5
CASSLEPGQETQYF
TGCGCCAGCAGCTTGGAGCCAGGCCAAGAGACCCAGTACTTC
>.|.|TRBV7-6|TRBJ2-2
CASSLRQYTGELFF
TGTGCCAGCAGCTTACGACAGTACACCGGGGAGCTGTTTTTT
>.|.|TRBV6-5|TRBJ2-3
CASKRFPTDTQYF
TGTGCCAGCAAGCGGTTTCCCACAGATACGCAGTATTTT
>.|TRBD2|TRBV19|TRBJ2-5
CASSPGTRPETQYF
TGTGCCAGTAGTCCCGGGACTAGACCGGAGACCCAGTACTTC
>.|.|TRBV27|TRBJ1-4
CASSLSRIGSEKLFF
TGTGCCAGCAGTTTGAGCCGAATCGGCAGTGAAAAACTGTTTTTT
>.|.|TRBV11-2|TRBJ1-2
CASSSDRRDNYGYTF
TGTGCCAGCAGCTCCGACCGACGGGATAACTATGGCTACACCTTC
>few|.|TRBV5-5|TRBJ2-1
CASSLGGAPGEQFF
TGTGCCAGCAGCTTGGGCGGGGCGCCGGGCGAGCAGTTCTTC
>.|.|TRBV5-1|TRBJ1-3
CASSAGHPSSGNTIYF
TGCGCCAGCAGCGCGGGACACCCGAGCTCTGGAAACACCATATATTTT
>.|TRBD1|TRBV15|TRBJ1-5
CATRELGTANQPQHF
TGTGCCACCAGAGAACTAGGGACAGCCAATCAGCCCCAGCATTTT